Below, 30 T cell receptor beta chains from the same sample are listed, as sequenced in a study of cytomegalovirus exposure and HLA in healthy donors. The PCR was carried out with 60 Vbeta primers and 13 Jbeta primers. Sequencing used immunoSEQ multiplex PCR; TCRdb keeps in-frame clones, though not all of them. The sample table includes 100,000 to 150,000 clones. Sequencing was done on a sample of PBMCs. These receptors were taken from a man aged 25-45 years in good health and CMV-seronegative.

The chain recombines TRBV6-5 with TRBJ1-1; D is perhaps TRBD1 (5 bases). V was clipped by 6 bases and J by 7 bases, with 15 bases between them. Germline CDR1 is MNHEY and CDR2 is SVGAGI. The CDR3 length is 13 residues. The CDR3 loop reads CASSYIDSSEAFF. As DNA, the CDR3 is TGTGCCAGCAGCTACATTGACAGTAGTGAAGCTTTCTTT.

The chain carries TRBV11-2 and TRBJ2-1; no clear D. The CDR3 extends over 13 amino acids. V lost 4 bases, J lost 5 bases, and 9 bases lay in between. CDR1 is SGHAT, CDR2 FQNNGV, per germline. In DNA form, the CDR3 reads TGTGCCAGCAGCTCGGGTCTGAACAATGAGCAGTTCTTC. This codes for CASSSGLNNEQFF.

The V call is TRBV5-1, the J call TRBJ2-3; the match to TRBD2 covers 13 bases. From germline, CDR1 is SGHRS and CDR2 YFSETQ. V shed 2 bases and J 0 bases; nucleotides not matched to a gene: 3. This CDR3 is built from 17 residues. The CDR3 coding sequence is TGCGCCAGCAGCTTAGGACTAGCGGGAGTAAGCACAGATACGCAGTATTTT. Its protein is CASSLGLAGVSTDTQYF.

The gene calls are TRBV11-2 and TRBJ2-2; 9 nucleotides line up with TRBD2. This CDR3 region has 16 residues. V trimming: 5 bases; J trimming: 5 bases; junction bases outside the gene matches: 9. Germline-derived CDR1 and CDR2 are SGHAT and FQNNGV. Written as DNA, the CDR3 is TGTGCCAGCAGCCCCCCTCCTAGCGGGAATACCGGGGAGCTGTTTTTT. It yields the protein CASSPPPSGNTGELFF. Full variable domain (outside the CDR3, taken from reference TRBV11-2 and TRBJ2-2): EAGVAQSPRYKIIEKRQSVAFWCNPISGHATLYWYQQILGQGPKLLIQFQNNGVVDDSQLPKDRFSAERLKGVDSTLKIQPAKLEDSAVYLCASSPPPSGNTGELFFGEGSRLTVL.

This sequence joins TRBV4-1 and TRBJ2-2; TRBD2 agrees at 10 bases. The CDR3 is 16 amino acids. V lost 1 base to trimming and J lost 5 bases; unmatched junction nucleotides: 4. Germline CDR1 is MGHRA and CDR2 is YSYEKL. The CDR3 loop is CASSQVLAGVTGELFF. The CDR3 nucleotides are TGCGCCAGCAGCCAAGTCCTAGCGGGAGTGACCGGGGAGCTGTTTTTT.

The V call is TRBV28, the J call TRBJ2-1, with 7 bases fitting TRBD2. This CDR3 region has 15 residues. With V trimmed by 6 bases and J by 5 bases, 10 bases remained unmatched. Germline-derived CDR1 and CDR2 are MDHEN and SYDVKM. CDR3 DNA sequence: TGTGCCAGCAGCCCGGGTAGCGGGTTAAACAATGAGCAGTTCTTC. Translating gives CASSPGSGLNNEQFF.

The rearrangement joins TRBV28 to TRBJ2-1; D unresolved. Germline-derived CDR1 and CDR2 are MDHEN and SYDVKM. The CDR3 spans 16 residues. V was trimmed by 3 bases and J by 0 bases, leaving 12 bases between them. This chain's CDR3 is CASSLGLSSSYNEQFF. CDR3 in DNA: TGTGCCAGCAGTTTGGGCTTATCCTCCTCCTACAATGAGCAGTTCTTC.

The V call is TRBV7-3, the J call TRBJ2-1; D possibly corresponds to TRBD1 (5 bases). Trimming shortened V by 3 bases and J by 9 bases, and 15 bases separated the two germline ends. CDR3 size: 14 residues. The germline V gene encodes CDR1 SGHTA and CDR2 FQGTGA. The DNA for the CDR3 is TGTGCCAGCAGCTTTAGCAAGGGGTATGGTGAGCAGTTCTTC. Translation: CASSFSKGYGEQFF.

The chain employs TRBV5-1 and TRBJ2-7, with D possibly being TRBD1 (8 bases). V shed 6 bases and J shed 0 bases, with 16 bases lying between them. Germline V gene lookup returns CDR1 SGHRS and CDR2 YFSETQ. The CDR3 has 15 residues. The CDR3 DNA sequence: TGCGCCAGCACCCTGGGAGGGACAGGCTCCTACGAGCAGTACTTC. Translated: CASTLGGTGSYEQYF.

The rearrangement links TRBV6-5 to TRBJ2-7; TRBD1 might be the D (6 bases). V gave up 4 bases and J gave up 6 bases, with 10 bases separating them. The CDR3 runs 12 residues. Germline values: CDR1 MNHEY, CDR2 SVGAGI. The CDR3 protein is CASSSGVREQYF. DNA for the CDR3: TGTGCCAGCAGTTCAGGGGTCCGCGAGCAGTACTTC.

The V call is TRBV18, the J call TRBJ1-1, with 7 nucleotides matching TRBD1. The J segment lost 3 bases and the V segment lost 2 bases, leaving 3 bases of the junction unmatched. The germline CDR1 and CDR2 sequences are KGHSH and LQKENI. CDR3 size: 14 residues. The CDR3 loop reads CASSPDRVDTEAFF. DNA of the CDR3: TGTGCCAGCTCACCAGACAGGGTCGACACTGAAGCTTTCTTT.

This sequence joins TRBV2 and TRBJ1-5; 7 bases line up with TRBD1. The CDR3 spans 15 residues. Trimming at V came to 6 bases and at J to 7 bases, leaving 12 bases not matched to a gene. Germline V CDR1 and CDR2: SNHLY, FYNNEI. The CDR3 protein is CASSASTGVRQPQHF. The DNA of the CDR3 is TGTGCCAGCAGCGCATCAACAGGGGTAAGGCAGCCCCAGCATTTT.

The chain carries TRBV29-1 and TRBJ1-1; TRBD1 matches 11 bases. Germline lookup yields CDR1 SQVTM and CDR2 ANQGSEA. CDR3 length: 15 residues. Trimming took 6 bases from V and 5 from J; bases not matched to a gene: 11. The CDR3 region is CSVRTGGIPGTEAFF. The DNA of the CDR3 is TGCAGCGTCCGGACAGGGGGCATACCGGGGACTGAAGCTTTCTTT.

The gene calls are TRBV7-9 and TRBJ2-1; D remains ambiguous. The ends were cut back, 1 base at V and 14 bases at J, with 9 bases in the middle. Germline CDR1 reads SEHNR; CDR2 reads FQNEAQ (reference sequence). The CDR3 is 11 amino acids. The CDR3 sequence is CASSLGLEEFF. The CDR3 DNA follows: TGTGCCAGCAGCTTAGGGTTAGAGGAGTTCTTC.

The V gene is TRBV5-6, the J gene TRBJ1-6; D might be TRBD1 (5 bases). V dropped 4 bases and J dropped 6 bases, with 26 bases sitting between them. The germline V gene has CDR1 SGHDT and CDR2 YYEEEE. This CDR3 is 19 amino acids long. CDR3 amino acids: CASSPTLDRSLGFNSPLHF. As DNA, the CDR3 is TGTGCCAGCAGCCCAACACTCGACAGAAGCTTAGGGTTTAATTCACCCCTCCACTTT. The full variable domain, completed using reference TRBV5-6 and TRBJ1-6, is DAGVTQSPTHLIKTRGQQVTLRCSPKSGHDTVSWYQQALGQGPQFIFQYYEEEERQRGNFPDRFSGHQFPNYSSELNVNALLLGDSALYLCASSPTLDRSLGFNSPLHFGNGTRLTVT.

The chain combines TRBV28 with TRBJ2-1; 7 bases agree with TRBD2. CDR3 length: 15 residues. Germline CDR1 MDHEN, CDR2 SYDVKM. Trimming took 6 bases from V and 5 from J; bases not matched to a gene: 10. The CDR3 loop reads CASSRPGLVHNEQFF. The CDR3 DNA follows: TGTGCCAGCAGCCGACCAGGACTAGTCCACAATGAGCAGTTCTTC. The full variable domain, with the rest looked up from reference TRBV28 and TRBJ2-1, is DVKVTQSSRYLVKRTGEKVFLECVQDMDHENMFWYRQDPGLGLRLIYFSYDVKMKEKGDIPEGYSVSREKKERFSLILESASTNQTSMYLCASSRPGLVHNEQFFGPGTRLTVL.

The rearrangement joins TRBV15 to TRBJ1-1, with D perhaps TRBD1 (5 bases). V was cut by 0 bases and J by 4 bases, with 9 bases left in between. The CDR3 consists of 14 residues. Germline V gene data show CDR1 as LNHNV and CDR2 as YYDKDF (reference sequence). In DNA, the CDR3 is TGTGCCACCAGCAGAGATCGGGGGATCACTGAAGCTTTCTTT. Protein: CATSRDRGITEAFF.

The chain combines TRBV27 with TRBJ2-7, with D tentatively TRBD2 (6 bases). The CDR3 is made up of 12 amino acids. With 6 bases removed from V and 3 bases from J, the gap between germline ends came to 9 bases. Germline loops: CDR1 MNHEY, CDR2 SMNVEV (reference sequence). CDR3 in DNA: TGTGCCAGCAGAACTAGCAGCTACGAGCAGTACTTC. Amino acids: CASRTSSYEQYF.

The gene calls are TRBV19 and TRBJ1-5; a possible D gene is TRBD1 (5 bases). V was trimmed by 9 bases and J by 0 bases, leaving 15 bases between them. Germline lookup yields CDR1 LNHDA and CDR2 SQIVND (reference sequence). The CDR3 contains 15 residues. CDR3 nucleotides: TGTGCCAGCGGGGAGGGGCCTTTTAGCAATCAGCCCCAGCATTTT. Translated, it gives CASGEGPFSNQPQHF.

The chain has TRBV6-4 and TRBJ1-5; D is ambiguous. CDR3 size: 15 residues. V dropped 6 bases and J dropped 1 base, with 13 bases sitting between them. Germline lookup yields CDR1 MRHNA and CDR2 SNTAGT. The CDR3 DNA reads TGTGCCAGCAGCGAAGAGGGAGGGAGCAATCAGCCCCAGCATTTT. Translation gives CASSEEGGSNQPQHF.

The chain links TRBV5-4 to TRBJ2-1, with D maybe TRBD2 (6 bases). The V gene's germline CDR1 is SGHNT and CDR2 YYREEE (reference sequence). Trimming cost V 3 bases and J 0 bases, with 10 bases left between them. The CDR3 has 15 amino acids. CDR3 DNA: TGTGCCAGCAGCTGGGGACTCAGCTCCTACAATGAGCAGTTCTTC. Its translation: CASSWGLSSYNEQFF. The full variable domain, in which reference TRBV5-4 and TRBJ2-1 provide the parts outside the CDR3, is ETGVTQSPTHLIKTRGQQVTLRCSSQSGHNTVSWYQQALGQGPQFIFQYYREEENGRGNFPPRFSGLQFPNYSSELNVNALELDDSALYLCASSWGLSSYNEQFFGPGTRLTVL.

The CDR3 region has the DNA TGTGCCTGGATCCGGACTAGCGGGAGCTACTCCGATGAGCAGTTCTTC. It is translated as CAWIRTSGSYSDEQFF. V is TRBV30 and J is TRBJ2-1; 13 nucleotides match TRBD2. There are 16 residues in the CDR3. Germline assignment: CDR1 GTSNPN and CDR2 SVGIG (reference sequence). Trimming at V came to 4 bases and at J to 8 bases, leaving 11 bases not matched to a gene.

V is TRBV7-2 and J is TRBJ1-2; D is undetermined. The V gene's germline CDR1 is SGHTA and CDR2 FQGNSA. CDR3 length equals 14 residues. The V and J ends lost 0 bases and 4 bases respectively, with 9 bases between them. The CDR3 spells CASSLAQVGYGYTF. In DNA form, the CDR3 reads TGTGCCAGCAGCTTAGCGCAGGTCGGCTATGGCTACACCTTC.

J is TRBJ2-1 and V is TRBV12-5, with D possibly TRBD2 on 6 matching bases. The CDR3 covers 15 residues. The V end lost 2 bases, the J end lost 4 bases, and 12 bases lay between the germline ends. Germline lookup yields CDR1 LGHNT and CDR2 FRNRAP. CDR3 DNA sequence: TGTGCTAGTGGTTTGATCGGTGGGGGGTACAATGAGCAGTTCTTC. Its translation is CASGLIGGGYNEQFF.

V and J are TRBV7-3 and TRBJ1-2, with D unresolved. Germline CDR1 is SGHTA and CDR2 is FQGTGA. The V and J ends lost 1 base and 5 bases respectively, with 14 bases between them. This CDR3 is 15 amino acids long. The CDR3 DNA follows: TGTGCCAGCAGCTTAAAAGGGAGCGGGGTTTATGGCTACACCTTC. Protein product: CASSLKGSGVYGYTF.

The CDR3, as DNA: TGTGCCAGCAGCGCTCCGGACAGGGTTGATGAGCAGTTCTTC. This gives the protein CASSAPDRVDEQFF. The rearrangement uses TRBV11-3 and TRBJ2-1; 8 bases agree with TRBD1. The CDR3 covers 14 residues. Germline values: CDR1 SGHNT, CDR2 YENEEA. V was clipped by 5 bases and J by 8 bases; unmatched bases: 8.

This chain connects TRBV5-3 to TRBJ2-2; 15 nucleotides match TRBD2. TRBV5-3 is an ORF, with its function uncertain. V shed 7 bases and J 5 bases; nucleotides not matched to a gene: 3. CDR3 length: 15 residues. CDR3 nucleotides: TGTGCCAGACCCGGACTAGCGGGGGGGACCGGGGAGCTGTTTTTT. Its protein is CARPGLAGGTGELFF.

This chain joins TRBV27 and TRBJ1-1, with D unclear. Germline CDR1 reads MNHEY; CDR2 reads SMNVEV (reference sequence). This CDR3 contains 14 residues. Trimming removed 3 bases from V and 0 bases from J, with 8 bases in between. As DNA, the CDR3 is TGTGCCAGCAGTTTTGGGCTAATGAACACTGAAGCTTTCTTT. Translated: CASSFGLMNTEAFF.

CDR3 in DNA: TGTGCCAGCAGCTTGATTGTAATTTCGGAGACAGGGGAGGAGCCCCAGCATTTT. Translating gives CASSLIVISETGEEPQHF. The V gene is TRBV5-4, the J gene TRBJ1-5, with TRBD1 matching over 8 bases. The CDR3 is made up of 18 amino acids. Germline CDR1 reads SGHNT; CDR2 reads YYREEE (reference sequence). The V segment lost 1 base and the J segment 8 bases; nucleotides outside the gene matches: 17.

J is TRBJ1-2 and V is TRBV29-1; 7 positions match TRBD1. V was clipped by 7 bases and J by 6 bases; unmatched bases: 8. Germline V CDR1 and CDR2: SQVTM, ANQGSEA. CDR3 length: 12 residues. Here the CDR3 reads CSGTDRRDGYTF. The CDR3 coding sequence is TGCAGCGGCACGGACAGGAGAGATGGCTACACCTTC.